This T cell receptor (beta chain) was observed in a study of cytomegalovirus exposure and HLA in healthy donors. This CDR3 region has 17 residues. Trimming took 3 bases from V and 0 from J; bases not matched to a gene: 2. Germline CDR1 is MDHEN and CDR2 is SYDVKM. Regarding the study as a whole: In a later analysis, DRB1 alleles had the most associated TCRs; HLA-C alleles the fewest. Analysis was performed later, and it showed HLA-associated TCR beta chains to be more clonally expanded than equally common others.

Primers included in the PCR were 60 Vbeta and 13 Jbeta primers. Sequencing was performed with immunoSEQ multiplex PCR; in TCRdb, only in-frame clones are kept and a portion is missing. The sample lists about 250,000 clones, just over 70% occurring once. For this clone: Its antigen remains unknown.

Material: PBMCs. The chain employs TRBV28 and TRBJ2-6, with 10 bases aligning to TRBD1. The TCR originated in a female donor in good health and CMV-seronegative. CDR3 DNA sequence: TGTGCCAGCAGTTTGGGACAGGGGCTCTCTGGGGCCAACGTCCTGACTTTC. This codes for CASSLGQGLSGANVLTF.